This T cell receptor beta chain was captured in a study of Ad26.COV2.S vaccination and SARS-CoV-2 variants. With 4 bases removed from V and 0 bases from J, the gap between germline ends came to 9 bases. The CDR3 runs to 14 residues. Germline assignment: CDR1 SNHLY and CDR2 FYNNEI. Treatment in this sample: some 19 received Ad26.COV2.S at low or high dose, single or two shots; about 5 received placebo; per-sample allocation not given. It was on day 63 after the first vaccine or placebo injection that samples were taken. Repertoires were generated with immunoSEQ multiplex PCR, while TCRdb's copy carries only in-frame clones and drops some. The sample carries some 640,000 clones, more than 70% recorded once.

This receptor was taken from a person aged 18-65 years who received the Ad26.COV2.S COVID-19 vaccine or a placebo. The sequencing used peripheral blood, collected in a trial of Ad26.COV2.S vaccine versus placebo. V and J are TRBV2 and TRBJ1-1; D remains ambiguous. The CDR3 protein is CASSGGVMNTEAFF. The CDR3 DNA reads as TGTGCCAGCAGTGGCGGAGTCATGAACACTGAAGCTTTCTTT.